The 27 T cell receptor beta chains presented below share a single source sample, sequenced in a study of T cells after yellow fever vaccination. MiXCR, run by TCRdb on the 5' RACE reads, gives a single entry per CDR3 protein. The sample records some 420,000 distinct CDR3 sequences, about 19% being singletons. The sample was PBMCs, taken before the yellow fever booster vaccination. These receptors all come from a man aged 18 to 29 who received the YFV17D yellow fever vaccine.

This clonotype was counted only a few times. This chain links TRBV4-2 with TRBJ1-6; D remains unclear. The CDR3 has 15 amino acids. Germline lookup yields CDR1 LGHNA and CDR2 YNFKEQ. V lost 0 bases and J 9 bases, leaving 12 bases between the germline ends. CDR3 sequence (DNA): TGTGCCAGCAGCCAAGAGGCTACCTTATTTTCACCCCTCCACTTT. It yields the protein CASSQEATLFSPLHF.

This clonotype has just a few counts. The J gene is TRBJ2-3, the V gene TRBV7-2; TRBD2 is a possible D gene (5 bases). The CDR3 has 15 amino acids. V lost 5 bases, J lost 2 bases, and 14 bases lay in between. Germline CDR1 is SGHTA and CDR2 is FQGNSA. The CDR3 sequence: CASSRALTNTDTQYF. The CDR3 bases are TGTGCCAGCAGCCGAGCCCTGACTAACACAGATACGCAGTATTTT.

This clonotype has more than one count but fewer than ten. The V call is TRBV4-1, the J call TRBJ1-1; D is undetermined. The germline gives CDR1 MGHRA, CDR2 YSYEKL. Deletions cut 4 bases from V and 0 bases from J, with 9 bases between. This CDR3 contains 14 residues. CDR3 in DNA: TGCGCCAGCAGCCCCCCGGCGGTGAACACTGAAGCTTTCTTT. Its protein product is CASSPPAVNTEAFF.

In its sample, this clonotype was seen a few times. This chain uses TRBV6-2 or TRBV6-3 with TRBJ1-5; D may be TRBD1 (5 bases). Germline values: CDR1 MNHEY, CDR2 SVGEGT. There are 15 residues in the CDR3. V was clipped by 4 bases and J by 5 bases, with 15 bases between them. The DNA of the CDR3 is TGTGCCAGCAGTTCCGTCGGTAGGGGCTATCAGCCCCAGCATTTT. Protein sequence: CASSSVGRGYQPQHF.

This clonotype was detected many times. The V and J genes are TRBV5-1 and TRBJ2-7, with D possibly matching TRBD1 (6 bases). Germline V lookup: CDR1 SGHRS, CDR2 YFSETQ. The CDR3 consists of 13 residues. The V end lost 4 bases, the J end lost 7 bases, and 15 bases lay between the germline ends. The CDR3 nucleotides are TGCGCCAGCAGCATCGATCAAACAGGGGAGCAGTACTTC. As protein: CASSIDQTGEQYF. The variable domain in full, with the rest retrieved from reference TRBV5-1 and TRBJ2-7, is KAGVTQTPRYLIKTRGQQVTLSCSPISGHRSVSWYQQTPGQGLQFLFEYFSETQRNKGNFPGRFSGRQFSNSRSEMNVSTLELGDSALYLCASSIDQTGEQYFGPGTRLTVT.

This clonotype occurred many times. The rearrangement uses TRBV7-7 and TRBJ2-3; tentatively, D is TRBD1 (6 bases). V gave up 5 bases and J gave up 2 bases, with 11 bases separating them. This CDR3 spans 14 amino acids. Per germline, CDR1 SSHAT and CDR2 FNYEAQ (reference sequence). Written as DNA, the CDR3 is TGTGCCAGCAGCCAGGACAGTATCACAGATACGCAGTATTTT. Translation gives CASSQDSITDTQYF.

This clonotype came up many times. The genes are TRBV20-1 and TRBJ2-7; D not resolved. The length of the CDR3 is 13 residues. Looked up from germline, CDR1 is DFQATT and CDR2 is SNEGSKA (reference sequence). DNA of the CDR3: TGCAGGGAGAGGAGTGACACGGACTACGAGCAGTACTTC. Residues: CRERSDTDYEQYF.

This clonotype turned up a few times. The chain has TRBV5-6 and TRBJ2-1; 9 bases are a match to TRBD1. The CDR3 sequence is 18 residues long. Germline V lookup: CDR1 SGHDT, CDR2 YYEEEE. Trimming at V came to 4 bases and at J to 2 bases, leaving 13 bases not matched to a gene. The CDR3 region has the DNA TGTGCCAGCAGCCGTACACTAATGGGACAGGGACCCTACAATGAGCAGTTCTTC. It encodes CASSRTLMGQGPYNEQFF.

The chain has TRBV5-1 and TRBJ1-1, with a tentative D call TRBD1 (5 bases). Germline V gene sequence: CDR1 SGHRS, CDR2 YFSETQ. CDR3 length: 14 residues. Trimming took off 1 base at V and 4 bases at J, with 11 bases between the two ends. CDR3 loop: CASSLSLGPTEAFF. CDR3 DNA: TGCGCCAGCAGCTTGTCATTGGGACCCACTGAAGCTTTCTTT.

Note on this clonotype: Since a much larger clone is just one base distant, this may be a read error. The chain uses TRBV12-3 or TRBV12-4 and TRBJ1-1; D is possibly TRBD1 (6 bases). This CDR3 region has 14 residues. The DNA of the CDR3 is TGTGCCAGCAGTACCCGGGGGCGTAACACTGTAGCTTTCTTT. Protein product: CASSTRGRNTVAFF.

The chain employs TRBV5-1 and TRBJ1-2, with D hard to call. Germline CDR1 and CDR2: SGHRS and YFSETQ. V was pared by 4 bases and J by 6 bases, with 13 bases between. This CDR3 has 13 amino acids. In DNA form, the CDR3 reads TGCGCCAGCAGCCCCGGGATTTGGCATGGCTACACCTTC. It translates to CASSPGIWHGYTF.

A few counts support this clonotype. V gene TRBV7-2 combines with J gene TRBJ2-7; D is unclear. The CDR3 runs to 17 residues. Germline CDR1 and CDR2: SGHTA and FQGNSA. Trimming stripped 0 bases from V and 3 bases from J, with 18 bases between. In DNA form, the CDR3 reads TGTGCCAGCAGCTTAGCGACGGACGATGGGGTATACTACGAGCAGTACGTC. Its protein is CASSLATDDGVYYEQYV.

Only a few counts were recorded for this clonotype. The chain combines TRBV7-9 with TRBJ2-1; D is ambiguous. The CDR3 runs 19 residues. Trimming stripped 2 bases from V and 8 bases from J, with 28 bases between. The germline gives CDR1 SEHNR, CDR2 FQNEAQ (reference sequence). The DNA of the CDR3 is TGTGCCAGCAGCTTATCACGAGTCTTACGGAACGAAGATGGGGATGAGCAGTTCTTC. Translated, it gives CASSLSRVLRNEDGDEQFF.

The V call is TRBV6-6, the J call TRBJ2-2, with 9 bases fitting TRBD1. V dropped 4 bases and J dropped 7; count of bases not matched to a gene: 7. This CDR3 comprises 15 residues. The germline V gene has CDR1 MNHNY and CDR2 SVGAGI (reference sequence). The CDR3 is CASSSDRGLSGELFF. The CDR3 nucleotides are TGTGCCAGCAGTTCCGACAGGGGGTTAAGCGGGGAGCTGTTTTTT.

The table lists this clonotype with a few counts. The V and J genes are TRBV7-9 and TRBJ1-2; TRBD1 matches 7 bases. In germline, CDR1 is SEHNR, CDR2 FQNEAQ (reference sequence). The ends lost 5 bases at V and 7 bases at J; junction bases unmatched: 13. This CDR3 is built from 15 residues. The CDR3 loop is CASSPDRAHSGGYTF. CDR3 nucleotide sequence: TGTGCCAGCAGCCCCGACAGGGCCCATAGCGGTGGCTACACCTTC.

This clonotype was counted between two and nine times. V usage is TRBV6-5 and J usage is TRBJ1-4; D not certain. The V end lost 6 bases, the J end lost 0 bases, and 11 bases lay between the germline ends. The CDR3 runs 15 residues. Germline loops: CDR1 MNHEY, CDR2 SVGAGI. CDR3 in DNA: TGTGCCAGCAGCCCGATGGTGGCAACTAATGAAAAACTGTTTTTT. Protein: CASSPMVATNEKLFF.

This clonotype showed up just a few times. The rearrangement uses TRBV4-1 and TRBJ1-2; a weak D match, TRBD1 (5 bases). The germline CDR1 and CDR2 sequences are MGHRA and YSYEKL. This CDR3 contains 14 residues. V was shortened by 0 bases and J by 4 bases, with 9 bases between the two germline ends. The CDR3 sequence: CASSQDGALYGYTF. CDR3 sequence (DNA): TGCGCCAGCAGCCAAGATGGGGCCCTCTATGGCTACACCTTC.

Only one count was recorded for this clonotype. V is TRBV18 and J is TRBJ1-1, with 8 bases that match TRBD1. Germline assignment: CDR1 KGHSH and CDR2 LQKENI. V shed 4 bases and J 5 bases; nucleotides not matched to a gene: 9. The CDR3 sequence is 15 residues long. CDR3 protein: CASSRTTGEETEAFF. CDR3 coding DNA: TGTGCCAGCTCACGGACGACAGGGGAGGAGACTGAAGCTTTCTTT.

The J gene is TRBJ2-3, the V gene TRBV20-1; no definite D call. CDR1 DFQATT and CDR2 SNEGSKA come from the germline V gene (reference sequence). The CDR3 sequence is 14 residues long. V was shortened by 4 bases and J by 0 bases, with 11 bases between the two germline ends. The CDR3, as DNA: TGCAGTGCTACGGCGGCCCCTAGCACAGATACGCAGTATTTT. It specifies CSATAAPSTDTQYF.

This chain joins TRBV24-1 and TRBJ2-7; a weak D match, TRBD1 (6 bases). V lost 3 bases to trimming and J lost 5 bases, with 13 bases between them. Germline lookup yields CDR1 KGHDR and CDR2 SFDVKD. The CDR3 covers 14 residues. The CDR3 loop is CATSDLRGSDEQYF. The CDR3 DNA is TGTGCCACCAGTGATCTCAGGGGATCTGACGAGCAGTACTTC.

The chain links TRBV7-6 to TRBJ1-5, with a weak D call TRBD1 (5 bases). The V end lost 5 bases, the J end lost 2 bases, and 10 bases lay between the germline ends. CDR3 size: 14 residues. Germline CDR1 reads SGHVS; CDR2 reads FNYEAQ. The CDR3 bases are TGTGCCAGCAGCGCGGGACCGGGCAATCAGCCCCAGCATTTT. Translating it yields CASSAGPGNQPQHF.

The chain joins TRBV5-6 to TRBJ1-2; no clear D gene. The CDR3 runs to 15 residues. Germline V gene lookup returns CDR1 SGHDT and CDR2 YYEEEE. The V end lost 3 bases, the J end lost 7 bases, and 19 bases lay between the germline ends. CDR3 amino acids: CASSYITELLGGYTF. The CDR3 DNA reads TGTGCCAGCAGCTACATAACAGAGCTGCTTGGTGGCTACACCTTC. The full variable domain, its missing parts supplied by reference TRBV5-6 and TRBJ1-2, is DAGVTQSPTHLIKTRGQQVTLRCSPKSGHDTVSWYQQALGQGPQFIFQYYEEEERQRGNFPDRFSGHQFPNYSSELNVNALLLGDSALYLCASSYITELLGGYTFGSGTRLTVV.

V gene TRBV5-1 combines with J gene TRBJ2-1; 7 nucleotides align to TRBD2. The CDR3 has 14 amino acids. Germline V gene lookup returns CDR1 SGHRS and CDR2 YFSETQ. V trimming: 5 bases; J trimming: 0 bases; junction bases outside the gene matches: 2. In DNA form, the CDR3 reads TGCGCCAGCAGGCTAGCGGACTCCTACAATGAGCAGTTCTTC. As protein: CASRLADSYNEQFF.

The J gene is TRBJ1-2, the V gene TRBV20-1; D is unclear. V lost 2 bases to trimming and J lost 3 bases, with 7 bases between them. This CDR3 comprises 12 residues. Germline CDR1 reads DFQATT; CDR2 reads SNEGSKA (reference sequence). The CDR3 DNA reads as TGCAGTGCTAGAAACACGGACTATGGCTACACCTTC. This codes for CSARNTDYGYTF.

This rearrangement joins TRBV10-3 to TRBJ1-1; possibly TRBD1 for D (5 bases). CDR1 and CDR2 from the germline V gene are ENHRY and SYGVKD. Trimming took 2 bases from V and 6 from J, leaving 13 bases between them. This CDR3 contains 14 residues. Here the CDR3 DNA reads TGTGCCATCAGTGAGCGGGGGATGGTGGCTGAAGCTTTCTTT. This translates into CAISERGMVAEAFF.

V usage is TRBV7-2 and J usage is TRBJ2-7, with 12 nucleotides matching TRBD1. The V gene end was trimmed by 2 bases and the J gene end by 2 bases; junction bases not matched to a gene: 7. Germline V CDR1 and CDR2: SGHTA, FQGNSA. The CDR3 consists of 17 residues. CDR3 sequence: CASSLTGQGASPYEQYF. In DNA, the CDR3 is TGTGCCAGCAGCTTAACGGGACAGGGGGCGTCCCCCTACGAGCAGTACTTC.

The chain uses TRBV5-1 and TRBJ2-7; D unresolved. The V gene lost 4 bases and the J gene lost 0 bases, with 8 bases spanning the gap. Germline assignment: CDR1 SGHRS and CDR2 YFSETQ. The CDR3 covers 13 residues. CDR3 residues: CASSPTTSYEQYF. The CDR3 DNA sequence: TGCGCCAGCAGCCCCACAACCTCCTACGAGCAGTACTTC.